The rows below give T cell receptor beta chains drawn from one sample of a study of cytomegalovirus exposure and HLA in healthy donors. Data came from immunoSEQ multiplex PCR; TCRdb stores just in-frame clones and leaves some out. Among about 160,000 clones listed, around 79% were seen once. Sequencing used PBMCs. The receptors here all came from a man between 35 and 55 years old in good health and CMV-seronegative. The CDR3 runs from the conserved cysteine through the conserved F or W. D genes are given only for firm matches. For some rows the clone size is stated as once, few or many, or as a class when expanded; others skip it.

v_gene	j_gene	d_gene	abundance	CDR3nt	CDR3aa
TRBV28	TRBJ2-7	TRBD2	few	TGTGCCAGCAGTGCCACCGGGACTAGCGGGACCTACGAGCAGTACTTC	CASSATGTSGTYEQYF
TRBV19	TRBJ1-1	TRBD1	.	TGTGCCAGTAGTATCTCCAGGGGGTGGTTGGACACTGAAGCTTTCTTT	CASSISRGWLDTEAFF
TRBV4-3	TRBJ1-1	.	.	TGCGCCAGCAGCCAAGGGGGGGGGTTGGCCACTGAAGCTTTCTTT	CASSQGGGLATEAFF
TRBV6-5	TRBJ2-7	.	few	TGTGCCAGCAGTTCTCGGGGACTCAAGTACGAGCAGTACTTC	CASSSRGLKYEQYF
TRBV6-5	TRBJ1-2	TRBD1	.	TGTGCCAGCAGGGGCAGGGGGAACTATGGCTACACCTTC	CASRGRGNYGYTF
TRBV5-1	TRBJ2-7	.	.	TGCGCCAGCAGCCCCGGCCTCCGCGGCTCCTACGAGCAGTACTTC	CASSPGLRGSYEQYF
TRBV9	TRBJ2-7	TRBD2	.	TGTGCCAGCAGCGTAGACCTCGTACCTAGCGGGGCCTACGAGCAGTACTTC	CASSVDLVPSGAYEQYF
TRBV19	TRBJ2-2	.	.	TGTGCCAGTAGTATGTCCGTTACCGGGGAGCTGTTTTTT	CASSMSVTGELFF
TRBV7-9	TRBJ1-2	TRBD1	.	TGTGCCAGCAGCTTAATGTTCAGGGGGGCGGACTATGGCTACACCTTC	CASSLMFRGADYGYTF
TRBV5-4	TRBJ2-1	.	few	TGTGCCAGCAGCTTCGACCGGTCAGGCACCTACAATGAGCAGTTCTTC	CASSFDRSGTYNEQFF
TRBV7-9	TRBJ2-2	TRBD2	.	TGTGCCAGCAGCGCGTCTAGCGGGGGGCTGGGGACCGGGGAGCTGTTTTTT	CASSASSGGLGTGELFF
TRBV7-2	TRBJ2-2	.	.	TGTGCCAGCAGCTTAAGGGGGACCGGGGAGCTGTTTTTT	CASSLRGTGELFF
TRBV5-1	TRBJ2-7	TRBD2	.	TGCGCCAGCAGCTCCGTAGCGGGGACCTACGAGCAGTACTTC	CASSSVAGTYEQYF
TRBV5-1	TRBJ2-7	TRBD2	few	TGCGCCAGCAGCTTGGGACTAGCGGGCACCTACGAGCAGTACTTC	CASSLGLAGTYEQYF
TRBV2	TRBJ2-2	.	once	TGTGCCAGCAGTAACGGGGGACCGAACACCGGGGAGCTGTTTTTT	CASSNGGPNTGELFF
TRBV5-4	TRBJ2-3	TRBD1	once	TGTGCCAGCAGCGGTCACCTTGGACAGGGCACAGATACGCAGTATTTT	CASSGHLGQGTDTQYF
TRBV9	TRBJ1-5	.	.	TGTGCCAGCAGCGTGGGCCCTGGGTGGGTTCAGCCCCAGCATTTT	CASSVGPGWVQPQHF
TRBV28	TRBJ2-2	.	.	TGTGCCAGCAGTTTATGGTCAACCGGGGAGCTGTTTTTT	CASSLWSTGELFF
TRBV6-5	TRBJ2-7	TRBD1	.	TGTGCCAGCAGCCCCCGACAGGGCGCCTACGAGCAGTACTTC	CASSPRQGAYEQYF
TRBV11-2	TRBJ2-5	TRBD2	.	TGTGCCAGCAGCTTACAGCGGGGGGGCCGAGAGACCCAGTACTTC	CASSLQRGGRETQYF
TRBV10-3	TRBJ2-5	.	.	TGTGCCATCACCCGAGGTACGGGGATGGAGACCCAGTACTTC	CAITRGTGMETQYF
TRBV6-5	TRBJ2-7	.	.	TGTGCCAGCAGTTACTCGAGAGCAGGGGTCTACGAGCAGTACTTC	CASSYSRAGVYEQYF
TRBV27	TRBJ1-2	TRBD1	.	TGTGCCAGCAGTCCGACAGGGTGGGGCTATGGCTACACCTTC	CASSPTGWGYGYTF
TRBV28	TRBJ1-1	.	.	TGTGCCAGCAGTAGTCAGAGGGGGTTTCGCCAGAACACTGAAGCTTTCTTT	CASSSQRGFRQNTEAFF